This TCR beta chain emerged from a study of cytomegalovirus exposure and HLA in healthy donors. Remarks on this clone: The antigen is undetermined.

The CDR3 contains 14 residues. The V end lost 8 bases, the J end lost 3 bases, and 14 bases lay between the germline ends. The germline V gene has CDR1 MDHEN and CDR2 SYDVKM. Study findings and constraints: In a later analysis, HLA-C alleles had the fewest associated TCRs, DRB1 alleles the most. Near-uniform donor sequencing depth was presumed by presence/absence analyses. Of the V segments, some could not be distinguished, including TRBV6-2 and TRBV6-3, and were excluded. Relative to equally common others, HLA-associated TCR beta chains showed greater clonal expansion in a later analysis.

A multiplex PCR was run with 60 Vbeta primers and 13 Jbeta primers. The protocol was immunoSEQ multiplex PCR, while the TCRdb copy is restricted to in-frame clones and leaves out a portion. Here the sample spans approximately 130,000 clones, approximately 80% being singletons. The origin of this receptor is a man between 40 and 49 years old in good health and CMV-seronegative. The genes are TRBV28 and TRBJ1-3; possible D gene TRBD1, 5 bases. The sequenced sample was PBMCs. The CDR3 region is CASALWGGGNTIYF. The CDR3, as DNA: TGTGCCAGCGCCTTGTGGGGGGGTGGAAACACCATATATTTT.